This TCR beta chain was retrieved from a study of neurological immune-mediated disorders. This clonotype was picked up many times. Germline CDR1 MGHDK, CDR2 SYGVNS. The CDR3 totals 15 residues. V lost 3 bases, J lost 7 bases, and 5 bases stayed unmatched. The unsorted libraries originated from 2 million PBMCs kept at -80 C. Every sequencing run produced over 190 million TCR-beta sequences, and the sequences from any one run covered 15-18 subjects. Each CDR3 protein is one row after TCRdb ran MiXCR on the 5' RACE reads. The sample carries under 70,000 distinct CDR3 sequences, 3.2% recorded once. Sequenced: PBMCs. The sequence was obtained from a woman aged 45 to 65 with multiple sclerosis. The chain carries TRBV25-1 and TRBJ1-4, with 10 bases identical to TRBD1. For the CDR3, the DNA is TGTGCCAGCAGTGATACCGGGACAGGGGTTGAAAAACTGTTTTTT. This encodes CASSDTGTGVEKLFF.